This T cell receptor beta chain was recorded in a study of neoadjuvant nivolumab and ipilimumab in lung cancer. V was trimmed by 10 bases and J by 2 bases, leaving 17 bases between them. The CDR3 runs to 15 residues. CDR1 is SGHAT, CDR2 FQDESV, per germline (reference sequence). Profiled with immunoSEQ multiplex PCR; TCRdb holds only in-frame clones, not every one. The top ten clones hold about 3.5% of a sample with 40,000 to 55,000 clones, around 89% of them seen once. The receptor's source is an adult with non-small cell lung cancer. Some clones in this sample may be carry-over from other donors' samples. This chain uses TRBV11-1 with TRBJ2-2; D uncertain. The specimen comprised blood, sampled before neoadjuvant nivolumab, alone or with ipilimumab. Here the CDR3 DNA reads TGTGCCACTCGTCCGGGTACCCTAAACACCGGGGAGCTGTTTTTT. Translated: CATRPGTLNTGELFF.